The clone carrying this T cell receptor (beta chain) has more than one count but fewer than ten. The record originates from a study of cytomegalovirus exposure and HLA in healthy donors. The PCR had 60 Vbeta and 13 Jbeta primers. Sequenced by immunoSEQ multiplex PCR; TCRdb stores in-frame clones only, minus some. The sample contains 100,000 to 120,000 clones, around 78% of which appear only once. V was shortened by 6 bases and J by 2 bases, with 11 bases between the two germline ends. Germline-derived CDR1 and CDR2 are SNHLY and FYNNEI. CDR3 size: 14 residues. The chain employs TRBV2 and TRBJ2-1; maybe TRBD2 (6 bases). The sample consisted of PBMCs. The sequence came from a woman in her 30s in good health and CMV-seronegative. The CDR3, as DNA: TGTGCCAGCAGGCGGGGTATTGCCTACAATGAGCAGTTCTTC. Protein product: CASRRGIAYNEQFF.